This T cell receptor (beta chain) comes out of a study of blood T cell repertoires in COVID-19. As for the study in general: The United States, Italy and Spain provided the acute and convalescent COVID-19 samples.

Produced via immunoSEQ multiplex PCR; TCRdb's table is partial and in-frame only. The sample records around 280,000 clones, 75% to 90% being singletons. The sequence was obtained from a woman in her forties or fifties who had recovered from COVID-19. Input material: peripheral blood.

As DNA, the CDR3 is TGTGCCTGGAGAGCGGGGGGCTGGGGAAACACCATATATTTT. Its translation: CAWRAGGWGNTIYF. This chain uses TRBV30 with TRBJ1-3, with a weak D call TRBD1 (6 bases). Germline V gives CDR1 GTSNPN, CDR2 SVGIG (reference sequence). The CDR3 totals 14 residues. With 3 bases removed from V and 4 bases from J, the gap between germline ends came to 13 bases.